This T cell receptor beta chain is drawn from a study of T cell responses to AZD1222 COVID-19 vaccine. Study results and caveats: Donors skewed white British and female; clonal diversity was possibly underestimated.

Germline CDR1 MNHEY, CDR2 SMNVEV (reference sequence). This CDR3 comprises 14 residues. Trimming left V 2 bases short and J 4 bases short, with 8 bases between. A remark on this clone: Its antigen is not identified.

Clones were sequenced by immunoSEQ multiplex PCR, and TCRdb holds only the in-frame ones, with some missing. The sample holds around 130,000 clones, about 93% seen once. The genes are TRBV27 and TRBJ1-4; D gene ambiguous. The receptor was derived from an adult in good health. Specimen: peripheral blood, collected on day 0 of AZD1222 vaccination. The CDR3 nucleotides are TGTGCCAGCAGTTTAGATCAGATTAATGAAAAACTGTTTTTT. Protein: CASSLDQINEKLFF.